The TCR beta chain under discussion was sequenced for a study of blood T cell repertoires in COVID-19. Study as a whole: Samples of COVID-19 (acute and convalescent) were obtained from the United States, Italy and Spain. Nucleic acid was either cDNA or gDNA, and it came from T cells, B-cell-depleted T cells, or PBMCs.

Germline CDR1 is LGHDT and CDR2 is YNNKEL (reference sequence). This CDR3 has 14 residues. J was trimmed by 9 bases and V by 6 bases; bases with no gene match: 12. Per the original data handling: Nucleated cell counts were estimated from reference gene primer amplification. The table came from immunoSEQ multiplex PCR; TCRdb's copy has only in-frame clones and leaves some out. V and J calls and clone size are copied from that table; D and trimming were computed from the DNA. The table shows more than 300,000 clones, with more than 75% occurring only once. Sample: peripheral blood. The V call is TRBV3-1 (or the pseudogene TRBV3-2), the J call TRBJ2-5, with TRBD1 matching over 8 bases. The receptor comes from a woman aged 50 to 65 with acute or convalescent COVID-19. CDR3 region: CASRQQGDPPAQYF. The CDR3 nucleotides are TGTGCCAGCAGACAACAGGGGGACCCACCAGCCCAGTACTTC.